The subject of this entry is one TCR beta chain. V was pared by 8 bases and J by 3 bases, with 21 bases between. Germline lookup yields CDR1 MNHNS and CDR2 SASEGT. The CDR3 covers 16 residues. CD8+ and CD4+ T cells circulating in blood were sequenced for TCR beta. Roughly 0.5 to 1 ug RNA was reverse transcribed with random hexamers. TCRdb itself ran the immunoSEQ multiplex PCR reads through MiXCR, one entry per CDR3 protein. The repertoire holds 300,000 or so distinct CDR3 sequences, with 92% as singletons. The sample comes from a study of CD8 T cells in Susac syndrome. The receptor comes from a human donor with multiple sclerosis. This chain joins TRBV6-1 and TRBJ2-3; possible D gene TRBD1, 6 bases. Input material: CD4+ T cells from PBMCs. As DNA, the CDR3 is TGTGCCAGCCGGCCATTCCTAGGACAGTTAACAGATACGCAGTATTTT. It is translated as CASRPFLGQLTDTQYF.